This T cell receptor beta chain was captured by sequencing in a study of OX40 agonist ivuxolimab in advanced cancers. Turning to the study itself: Having had anti-PD-1, anti-PD-L1 or anti-CTLA-4 therapy before was allowed, and over 35% had some. General observations from the study: CD4+ T cells averaged fewer expanded clones than CD8+ T cells. In the 0.1-3.0 mg/kg groups, partial responders showed among the lowest expansion. Both blood CD4+ and CD8+ T cells showed clonal growth by week 6 at 0.1 to 3.0 mg/kg.

Germline V lookup: CDR1 SGHRS, CDR2 YFSETQ. CDR3 size: 17 residues. Trimming removed 0 bases from V and 7 bases from J, with 20 bases in between. About this clone itself: As yet, its antigen is unknown.

Clones were read by immunoSEQ multiplex PCR, and TCRdb kept only the in-frame ones, dropping some. The sample carries 39,000 or so clones, 89% recorded once. Material: CD4+ or CD8+ T cells sorted from blood, obtained in a trial of the OX40 agonist ivuxolimab. The clonotype originates from an adult with an advanced solid tumor such as melanoma, head and neck, liver or kidney cancer. The chain uses TRBV5-1 and TRBJ1-5; weak D call: TRBD1 (5 bases). The CDR3 DNA reads as TGCGCCAGCAGCTTGGGGCCATCGGGTTCCCAGGGCCAGCCCCAGCATTTT. Its translation is CASSLGPSGSQGQPQHF.